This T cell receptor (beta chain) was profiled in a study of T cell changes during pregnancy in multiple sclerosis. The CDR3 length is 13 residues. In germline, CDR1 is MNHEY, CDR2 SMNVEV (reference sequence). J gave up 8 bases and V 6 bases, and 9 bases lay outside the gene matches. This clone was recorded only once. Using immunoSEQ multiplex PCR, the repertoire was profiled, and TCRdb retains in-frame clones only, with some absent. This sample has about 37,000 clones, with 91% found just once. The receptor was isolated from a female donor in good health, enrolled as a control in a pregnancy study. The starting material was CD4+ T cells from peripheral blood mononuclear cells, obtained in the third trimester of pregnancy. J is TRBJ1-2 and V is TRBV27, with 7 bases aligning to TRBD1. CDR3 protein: CASRLTGDGGYTF. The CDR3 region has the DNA TGTGCCAGCAGATTAACAGGGGATGGCGGCTACACCTTC.